This T cell receptor (beta chain) emerged from a study of blood T cell repertoires in COVID-19 (dated by TCRdb to the early 2020s). For the wider study: Collaborator samples came from the United States, Italy and Spain and covered acute and convalescent phases of COVID-19. The prospective study material was composed of cDNA or gDNA derived from T cells, B-cell-depleted T cells, or PBMCs. Subjects who had been exposed to COVID-19, were actively infected with it, or had recovered from it provided the deeply sampled blood TCRbeta repertoires that made up the dataset. A freely available public database, intended as a resource for researchers studying the immune response to SARS-CoV-2, is where the repertoires were released. Samples came from the ongoing ImmuneRACE study (first 160 participants) plus 1,254 subjects from 6 global collaborators. Nearly every sample came with metadata listing a de-identified subject ID, COVID-19 status, age in years and sex. HLA class I and class II types, where available, came from metadata supplied by the sample provider rather than from assay-based typing.

As concerns this clone: Its antigen has not been determined. Per-nucleotide qualities are absent, and no much larger clonotype sits a single base away.

TCRbeta CDR3 regions were amplified from genomic DNA by means of the immunoSEQ Assay, a bias-controlled multiplex PCR. The authors' pipeline ran thus. The number of nucleated cells in each sample was estimated by amplification of reference gene primers within the assay. To quantify the absolute abundance of each unique TCRbeta CDR3 rearrangement, sequence reads were collapsed and filtered. For each sample, productive Simpson clonality was calculated as the square root of Simpson's diversity index over productive rearrangements. Drawn from immuneACCESS, this table holds only the in-frame rearrangements with V and J called that TCRdb kept. Clones are partly lost; checked studies trace under half to an unresolved V gene and leave the rest unexplained. V, J and clone size are those of that table, while D and trimming were read from the DNA. The sample table contains 190,000 or so clones; only one count was recorded for just under 90% of them. The ten most abundant clones make up around 1.3% of the sample.

Overall results and qualifications from the work: The quantity of clinical and demographic metadata differed by source and by participant and was supplied without curation.

Participants in the prospective study were enrolled through a virtual design, were aged roughly 18 to 90 years, and lived in roughly 24 United States geographic areas. In the prospective study, participants were assigned to cohorts based on the clinical history participants reported in a screening survey and a study questionnaire. ImmuneRACE Cohort 3 recovered participants were defined by two consecutive negative NP/OP PCR tests, healthcare professional clearance, or symptom resolution. In the prospective study, mobile phlebotomists collected whole blood, serum and a nasopharyngeal or oropharyngeal swab from each participant. Prospective study participants could optionally give additional blood draws and questionnaires over an approximately two-month period. Before DNA extraction, prospective study blood samples were shipped either frozen or at room temperature. From the germline V gene, CDR1 is SQVTM and CDR2 is ANQGSEA. The CDR3 measures 15 amino acids from cysteine to phenylalanine. The only DNA kept is the CDR3, 45 bases in frame from the first base. V drops 8 bases and J drops 0 bases, leaving 19 bases in between.

The TCR was taken from a man in his thirties or forties who had recovered from COVID-19. The rearrangement joined TRBV29-1 to TRBJ1-1; the D gene is perhaps TRBD1, on 5 matching bases. The sequenced sample consisted of PBMCs or T cells enriched from blood (not recorded which). The CDR3 region has the sequence CSIQSRGGLNTEAFF. The DNA reads as follows: TGCAGCATCCAGAGTAGGGGCGGTCTGAACACTGAAGCTTTCTTT.